The 18 T cell receptor beta chains reported below all come from one sample, sequenced in a study of T-cell reconstitution after alpha-beta-depleted transplantation in children. Unique molecular identifiers were incorporated when the TCRbeta library was constructed. TCRdb fed the PCR reads into MiXCR, producing one record per CDR3 protein. The table includes about 870,000 distinct CDR3 sequences, around 17% detected once. The sample was PBMCs, mostly from graft donor cells, taken 360 days after TCRalphabeta/CD19-depleted stem cell transplant. The receptors stem from a male patient under 18 who had a stem cell transplant for acute lymphoblastic leukemia, so the T cells may come from the graft donor.

This clonotype was detected only once. The gene calls are TRBV5-1 and TRBJ1-4, with TRBD1 identical over 9 bases. CDR1 and CDR2 (germline): SGHRS, YFSETQ. The J segment lost 0 bases and the V segment lost 2 bases, leaving 11 bases of the junction unmatched. This CDR3 has 19 residues. The CDR3 reads CASSLRPGQGKSTNEKLFF. DNA for the CDR3: TGCGCCAGCAGCTTACGTCCGGGACAGGGAAAATCAACTAATGAAAAACTGTTTTTT.

The chain is built from TRBV5-1 and TRBJ2-1; maybe TRBD1 (6 bases). Trimming cost V 5 bases and J 7 bases, with 16 bases left between them. Looked up from germline, CDR1 is SGHRS and CDR2 is YFSETQ. This CDR3 contains 14 residues. The CDR3 spells CASSLQGVRNEQFF. CDR3 coding DNA: TGCGCCAGCAGTTTACAGGGCGTGAGAAATGAGCAGTTCTTC.

This clonotype has a handful of counts. The CDR3 DNA follows: TGTGCCAGCAGGATAGTTGAACAGGGTTTTTACTCTGGGGCCAACGTCCTGACTTTC. Translated, it gives CASRIVEQGFYSGANVLTF. This sequence joins TRBV11-2 and TRBJ2-6, with TRBD1 as a possible D gene (6 bases). Trimming shortened V by 6 bases and J by 0 bases, and 21 bases separated the two germline ends. Germline CDR1 and CDR2: SGHAT and FQNNGV. The CDR3 contains 19 residues.

V and J are TRBV5-1 and TRBJ2-5, with D tentatively TRBD1 (5 bases). The V gene's germline CDR1 is SGHRS and CDR2 YFSETQ. The CDR3 has 13 amino acids. Trimming removed 7 bases from V and 2 bases from J, with 12 bases in between. CDR3 sequence: CASGRTKQETQYF. The CDR3 nucleotides are TGCGCCAGCGGGCGGACAAAGCAAGAGACCCAGTACTTC.

In this sample, this clonotype turned up a few times. The genes are TRBV20-1 and TRBJ2-2; D is unclear. The germline V and J ends were trimmed by 5 bases and 2 bases, with 6 bases remaining between them. The germline V gene encodes CDR1 DFQATT and CDR2 SNEGSKA (reference sequence). The CDR3 extends over 12 amino acids. Here the CDR3 DNA reads TGCAGTGCTCGACCCAACACCGGGGAGCTGTTTTTT. Its protein product is CSARPNTGELFF.

The genes are TRBV12-3 or TRBV12-4 and TRBJ1-4; D is unclear. This CDR3 has 12 amino acids. Trimming took off 6 bases at V and 7 bases at J, with 9 bases between the two ends. The CDR3 spells CASSILGEKLFF. The CDR3 DNA is TGTGCCAGCAGCATTCTGGGTGAAAAACTGTTTTTT.

The chain joins TRBV5-1 to TRBJ2-1, with 7 bases fitting TRBD2. Germline V gives CDR1 SGHRS, CDR2 YFSETQ. The CDR3 totals 18 residues. V gave up 0 bases and J gave up 0 bases; unmatched junction bases: 9. CDR3 in amino acids: CASSLAGGAGTSYNEQFF. CDR3 sequence (DNA): TGCGCCAGCAGCTTGGCGGGGGGAGCGGGGACCTCCTACAATGAGCAGTTCTTC.

CDR3 in amino acids: CASSEARAGREFF. DNA of the CDR3: TGTGCCAGCAGTGAAGCGAGGGCGGGAAGGGAGTTCTTC. The chain combines TRBV2 with TRBJ2-1, with D perhaps TRBD2 (6 bases). The CDR3 runs 13 residues. The V gene's germline CDR1 is SNHLY and CDR2 FYNNEI. Trimming stripped 0 bases from V and 14 bases from J, with 14 bases between.

The chain employs TRBV11-1 and TRBJ2-1; maybe TRBD2 (6 bases). The germline V and J ends were trimmed by 2 bases and 4 bases, with 24 bases remaining between them. This CDR3 contains 19 residues. The germline V gene encodes CDR1 SGHAT and CDR2 FQDESV (reference sequence). The CDR3 sequence: CASSLFSFEGRTLYNEQFF. The CDR3 DNA is TGTGCCAGCAGCTTATTCAGTTTTGAGGGGAGGACCCTTTACAATGAGCAGTTCTTC.

This clonotype was seen only a few times. J is TRBJ2-3 and V is TRBV5-1; 10 nucleotides agree with TRBD1. This CDR3 has 15 residues. V was clipped by 7 bases and J by 5 bases; unmatched bases: 10. The germline CDR1 and CDR2 sequences are SGHRS and YFSETQ. CDR3 residues: CASYDRGPSGDTQYF. The CDR3 DNA follows: TGCGCCAGCTACGACAGGGGGCCTTCTGGAGATACGCAGTATTTT.

This clonotype was picked up one time. This rearrangement joins TRBV30 to TRBJ2-1; 9 positions match TRBD2. Per the germline V gene, CDR1 is GTSNPN and CDR2 is SVGIG (reference sequence). V lost 8 bases and J lost 12; bases outside the gene matches: 8. The CDR3 covers 11 residues. The CDR3 nucleotides are TGTGCCGCAACCCGCGGGAGGGCGCAGTTCTTC. It codes for CAATRGRAQFF.

This clonotype was picked up many times. The rearrangement joins TRBV20-1 to TRBJ2-1; 9 positions match TRBD2. CDR3 size: 14 residues. The trim removed 6 bases at V and 0 bases at J, leaving 3 bases unmatched. Germline CDR1 is DFQATT and CDR2 is SNEGSKA (reference sequence). CDR3 protein: CSAFSGSSYNEQFF. CDR3 nucleotides: TGCAGTGCGTTTAGCGGGAGCTCCTACAATGAGCAGTTCTTC.

In its sample, this clonotype was seen a few times. This rearrangement joins TRBV15 to TRBJ2-7; the D is unclear. The V and J ends lost 1 base and 0 bases respectively, with 10 bases between them. The CDR3 loop spans 15 amino acids. The germline V gene encodes CDR1 LNHNV and CDR2 YYDKDF (reference sequence). The CDR3 loop reads CATSRVGPLSYEQYF. The CDR3 region has the DNA TGTGCCACCAGCAGAGTTGGACCGCTCTCCTACGAGCAGTACTTC.

This clonotype was seen only a few times. J is TRBJ1-1 and V is TRBV6-5; 8 positions match TRBD1. V trimming: 0 bases; J trimming: 9 bases; junction bases outside the gene matches: 9. The CDR3 loop spans 15 amino acids. Germline V gene data show CDR1 as MNHEY and CDR2 as SVGAGI. CDR3 amino acids: CASSYSRTGLNKAFF. DNA for the CDR3: TGTGCCAGCAGTTACTCGCGGACAGGGCTTAACAAAGCTTTCTTT.

The chain links TRBV12-3 or TRBV12-4 to TRBJ2-1, with 12 bases matching TRBD2. The CDR3 runs 18 residues. Unmatched junction bases numbered 20, after V lost 10 bases and J lost 7 bases. The CDR3 spells CATQGTGYLAGGPNEQFF. The CDR3 coding sequence is TGTGCCACCCAAGGGACAGGCTATCTAGCGGGAGGGCCTAATGAGCAGTTCTTC.

In its sample, this clonotype was seen many times. The rearrangement links TRBV15 to TRBJ2-5; 10 bases agree with TRBD1. The germline gives CDR1 LNHNV, CDR2 YYDKDF (reference sequence). The CDR3 runs 16 residues. V lost 0 bases to trimming and J lost 4 bases; unmatched junction nucleotides: 5. The CDR3 spells CATSRDLGTGAETQYF. The DNA of the CDR3 is TGTGCCACCAGCAGAGATCTTGGGACAGGGGCAGAGACCCAGTACTTC.

This clonotype was seen only a few times. The V gene is TRBV20-1, the J gene TRBJ2-7; 9 nucleotides agree with TRBD1. There are 15 residues in the CDR3. The V segment lost 2 bases and the J segment 4 bases; nucleotides outside the gene matches: 9. The germline CDR1 and CDR2 sequences are DFQATT and SNEGSKA (reference sequence). CDR3 sequence reads: CSARPPGQGRYEQYF. The DNA of the CDR3 is TGCAGTGCTAGACCCCCGGGACAGGGACGATACGAGCAGTACTTC.

This chain links TRBV21-1 with TRBJ2-4; the table gives TRBD1 as D, unverified against the DNA. TRBV21-1 is a known pseudogene. The CDR3 covers 15 residues. The CDR3 loop reads CASSATGTLKNIQYF. CDR3 DNA sequence: TGTGCCAGCAGCGCGACCGGGACACTGAAAAACATTCAGTACTTC.